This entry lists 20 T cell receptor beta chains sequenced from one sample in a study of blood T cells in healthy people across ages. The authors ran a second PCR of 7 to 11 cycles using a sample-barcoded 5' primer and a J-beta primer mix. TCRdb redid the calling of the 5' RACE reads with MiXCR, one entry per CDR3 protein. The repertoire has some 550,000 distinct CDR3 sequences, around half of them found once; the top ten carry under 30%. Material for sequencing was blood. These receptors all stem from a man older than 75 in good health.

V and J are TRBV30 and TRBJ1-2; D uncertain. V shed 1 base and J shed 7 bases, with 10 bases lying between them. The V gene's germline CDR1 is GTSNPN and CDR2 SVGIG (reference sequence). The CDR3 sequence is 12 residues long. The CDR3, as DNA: TGTGCCTGGAGTGCCTACCCAGGTGGCTACACCTTC. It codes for CAWSAYPGGYTF. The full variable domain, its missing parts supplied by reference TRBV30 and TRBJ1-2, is SQTIHQWPATLVQPVGSPLSLECTVEGTSNPNLYWYRQAAGRGLQLLFYSVGIGQISSEVPQNLSASRPQDRQFILSSKKLLLSDSGFYLCAWSAYPGGYTFGSGTRLTVV.

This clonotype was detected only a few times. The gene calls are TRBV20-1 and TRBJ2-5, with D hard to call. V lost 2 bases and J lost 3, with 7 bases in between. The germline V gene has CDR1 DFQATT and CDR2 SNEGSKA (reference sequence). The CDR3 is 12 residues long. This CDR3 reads CSARIAEETQYF. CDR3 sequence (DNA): TGCAGTGCTAGAATCGCAGAAGAGACCCAGTACTTC.

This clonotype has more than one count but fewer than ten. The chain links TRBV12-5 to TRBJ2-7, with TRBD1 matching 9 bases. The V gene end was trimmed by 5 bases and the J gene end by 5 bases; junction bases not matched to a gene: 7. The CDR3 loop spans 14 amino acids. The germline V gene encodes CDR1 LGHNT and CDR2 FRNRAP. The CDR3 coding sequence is TGTGCTAGTGGTGTCGGGACAGGGATTGACGAGCAGTACTTC. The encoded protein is CASGVGTGIDEQYF. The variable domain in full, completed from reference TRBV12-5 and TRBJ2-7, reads DARVTQTPRHKVTEMGQEVTMRCQPILGHNTVFWYRQTMMQGLELLAYFRNRAPLDDSGMPKDRFSAEMPDATLATLKIQPSEPRDSAVYFCASGVGTGIDEQYFGPGTRLTVT.

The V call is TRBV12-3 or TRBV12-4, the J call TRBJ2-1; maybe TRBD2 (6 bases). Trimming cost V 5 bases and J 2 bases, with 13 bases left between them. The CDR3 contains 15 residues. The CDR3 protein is CASSLPGLPYNEQFF. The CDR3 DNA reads TGTGCCAGCAGTCTTCCGGGACTGCCCTACAATGAGCAGTTCTTC.

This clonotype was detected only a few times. The CDR3 bases are TGTGCCAGCAGACCGGAGAGGAGACAAAACACCATATATTTT. Its protein product is CASRPERRQNTIYF. V gene TRBV6-5 combines with J gene TRBJ1-3; the D is unclear. Germline loops: CDR1 MNHEY, CDR2 SVGAGI. The germline V and J ends were trimmed by 6 bases and 6 bases, with 15 bases remaining between them. The CDR3 contains 14 residues.

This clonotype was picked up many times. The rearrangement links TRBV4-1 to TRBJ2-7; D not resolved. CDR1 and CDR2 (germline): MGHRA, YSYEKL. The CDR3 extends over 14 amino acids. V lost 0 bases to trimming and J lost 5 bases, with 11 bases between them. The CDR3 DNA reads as TGCGCCAGCAGCCAAGATCCAGGTCGAAACGAGCAGTACTTC. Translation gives CASSQDPGRNEQYF.

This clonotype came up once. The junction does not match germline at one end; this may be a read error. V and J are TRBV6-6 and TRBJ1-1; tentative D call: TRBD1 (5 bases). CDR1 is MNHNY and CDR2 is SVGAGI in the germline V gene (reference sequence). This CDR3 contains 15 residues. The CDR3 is CASSYGPGMNAEAFF. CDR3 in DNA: TGTGCCAGCAGTTACGGGCCAGGGATGAACGCTGAAGCTTTCTTT.

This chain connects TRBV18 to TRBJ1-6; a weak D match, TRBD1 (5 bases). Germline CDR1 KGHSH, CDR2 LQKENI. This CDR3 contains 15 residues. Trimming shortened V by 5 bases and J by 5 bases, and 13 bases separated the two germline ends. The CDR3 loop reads CASSGDAQNNSPLHF. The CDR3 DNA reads TGTGCCAGCTCAGGGGACGCCCAAAATAATTCACCCCTCCACTTT.

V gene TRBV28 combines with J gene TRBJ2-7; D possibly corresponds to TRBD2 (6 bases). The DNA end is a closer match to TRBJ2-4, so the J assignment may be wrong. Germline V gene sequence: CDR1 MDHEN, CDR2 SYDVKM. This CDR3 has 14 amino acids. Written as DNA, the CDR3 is TGTGCCAGCAGTTCGCCCGGGGGTAGCCGCATTCAGTACTTC. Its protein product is CASSSPGGSRIQYF.

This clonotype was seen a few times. The CDR3 nucleotides are TGTGCCAGCAGCTTAGTAACCACAGGGGCGAGGGCTTTCTTT. Translating gives CASSLVTTGARAFF. The J gene is TRBJ1-1, the V gene TRBV7-9; TRBD1 matches at 7 bases. Trimming cost V 1 base and J 11 bases; bases outside gene matches: 10. The V gene's germline CDR1 is SEHNR and CDR2 FQNEAQ (reference sequence). The CDR3 runs 14 residues. The entire variable domain, with the rest obtained from reference TRBV7-9 and TRBJ1-1, is as follows: DTGVSQNPRHKITKRGQNVTFRCDPISEHNRLYWYRQTLGQGPEFLTYFQNEAQLEKSRLLSDRFSAERPKGSFSTLEIQRTEQGDSAMYLCASSLVTTGARAFFGQGTRLTVV.

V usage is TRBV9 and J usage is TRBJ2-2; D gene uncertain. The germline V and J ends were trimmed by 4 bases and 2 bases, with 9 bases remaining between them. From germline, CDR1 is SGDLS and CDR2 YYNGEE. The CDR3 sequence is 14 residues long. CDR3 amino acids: CASSLQPNTGELFF. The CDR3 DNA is TGTGCCAGCAGCCTGCAACCAAACACCGGGGAGCTGTTTTTT.

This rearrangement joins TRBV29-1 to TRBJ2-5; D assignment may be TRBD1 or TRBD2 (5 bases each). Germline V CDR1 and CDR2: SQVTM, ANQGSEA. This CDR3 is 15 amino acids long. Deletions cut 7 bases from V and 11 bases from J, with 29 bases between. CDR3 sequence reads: CSAQVVRGEYDEQYF. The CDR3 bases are TGCAGCGCCCAAGTCGTAAGGGGAGAGTACGATGAGCAGTACTTC.

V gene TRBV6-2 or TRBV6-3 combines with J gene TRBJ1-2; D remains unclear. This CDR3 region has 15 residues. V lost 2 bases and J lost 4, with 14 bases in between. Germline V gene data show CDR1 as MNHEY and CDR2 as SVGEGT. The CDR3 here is CASSYPGRDGYGYTF. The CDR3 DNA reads TGTGCCAGCAGTTACCCCGGGAGGGATGGCTATGGCTACACCTTC.

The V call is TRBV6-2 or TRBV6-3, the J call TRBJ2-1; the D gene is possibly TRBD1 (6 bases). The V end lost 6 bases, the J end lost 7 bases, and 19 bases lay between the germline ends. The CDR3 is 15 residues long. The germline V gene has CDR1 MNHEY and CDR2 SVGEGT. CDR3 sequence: CASRPPPGTGNEQFF. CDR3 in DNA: TGTGCCAGCAGGCCCCCACCGGGCACAGGGAATGAGCAGTTCTTC.

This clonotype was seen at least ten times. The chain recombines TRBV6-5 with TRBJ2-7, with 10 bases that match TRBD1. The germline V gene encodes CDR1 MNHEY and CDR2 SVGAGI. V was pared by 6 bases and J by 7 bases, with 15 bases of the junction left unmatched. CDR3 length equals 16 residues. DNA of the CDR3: TGTGCCAGCAGAAAAACCCGGGGACAGGGGCCAGGGGAGCAGTACTTC. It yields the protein CASRKTRGQGPGEQYF.

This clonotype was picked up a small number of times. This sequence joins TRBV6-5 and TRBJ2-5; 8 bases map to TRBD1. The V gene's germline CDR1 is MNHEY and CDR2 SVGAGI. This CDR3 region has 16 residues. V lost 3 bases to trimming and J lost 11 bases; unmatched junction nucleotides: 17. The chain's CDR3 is CASSYRAGGIDRRQYF. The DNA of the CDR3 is TGTGCCAGCAGTTATAGGGCAGGGGGCATTGATCGCCGGCAGTACTTC.

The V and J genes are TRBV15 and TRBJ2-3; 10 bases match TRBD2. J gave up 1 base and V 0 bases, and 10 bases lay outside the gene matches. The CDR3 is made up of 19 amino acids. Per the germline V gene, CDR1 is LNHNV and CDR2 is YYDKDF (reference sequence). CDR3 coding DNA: TGTGCCACCAGCAGAGAAAAGTGGCTAGCGGGGGCGCGCACAGATACGCAGTATTTT. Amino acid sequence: CATSREKWLAGARTDTQYF.

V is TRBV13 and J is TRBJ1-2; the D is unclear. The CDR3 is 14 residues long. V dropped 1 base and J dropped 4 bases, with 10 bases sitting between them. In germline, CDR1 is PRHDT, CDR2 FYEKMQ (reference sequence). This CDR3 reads CASSLAGLTYGYTF. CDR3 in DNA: TGTGCCAGCAGCTTAGCGGGCTTAACCTATGGCTACACCTTC.

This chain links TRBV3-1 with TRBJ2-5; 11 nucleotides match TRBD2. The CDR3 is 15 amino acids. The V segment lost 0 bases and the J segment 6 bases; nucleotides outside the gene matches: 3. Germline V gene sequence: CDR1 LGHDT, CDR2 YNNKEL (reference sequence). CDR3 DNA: TGTGCCAGCAGCCAAGATACTAGCGGGGGTCAGACCCAGTACTTC. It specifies CASSQDTSGGQTQYF.

CDR3 bases: TGCGCCAGCAGCGCTGGACAGGGGAACATTCAGTACTTC. Protein: CASSAGQGNIQYF. J is TRBJ2-4 and V is TRBV5-1, with TRBD1 matching 9 bases. CDR1 and CDR2 from the germline V gene are SGHRS and YFSETQ. The V and J ends lost 4 bases and 7 bases, in that order; junction bases with no gene match: 3. The CDR3 has 13 amino acids.